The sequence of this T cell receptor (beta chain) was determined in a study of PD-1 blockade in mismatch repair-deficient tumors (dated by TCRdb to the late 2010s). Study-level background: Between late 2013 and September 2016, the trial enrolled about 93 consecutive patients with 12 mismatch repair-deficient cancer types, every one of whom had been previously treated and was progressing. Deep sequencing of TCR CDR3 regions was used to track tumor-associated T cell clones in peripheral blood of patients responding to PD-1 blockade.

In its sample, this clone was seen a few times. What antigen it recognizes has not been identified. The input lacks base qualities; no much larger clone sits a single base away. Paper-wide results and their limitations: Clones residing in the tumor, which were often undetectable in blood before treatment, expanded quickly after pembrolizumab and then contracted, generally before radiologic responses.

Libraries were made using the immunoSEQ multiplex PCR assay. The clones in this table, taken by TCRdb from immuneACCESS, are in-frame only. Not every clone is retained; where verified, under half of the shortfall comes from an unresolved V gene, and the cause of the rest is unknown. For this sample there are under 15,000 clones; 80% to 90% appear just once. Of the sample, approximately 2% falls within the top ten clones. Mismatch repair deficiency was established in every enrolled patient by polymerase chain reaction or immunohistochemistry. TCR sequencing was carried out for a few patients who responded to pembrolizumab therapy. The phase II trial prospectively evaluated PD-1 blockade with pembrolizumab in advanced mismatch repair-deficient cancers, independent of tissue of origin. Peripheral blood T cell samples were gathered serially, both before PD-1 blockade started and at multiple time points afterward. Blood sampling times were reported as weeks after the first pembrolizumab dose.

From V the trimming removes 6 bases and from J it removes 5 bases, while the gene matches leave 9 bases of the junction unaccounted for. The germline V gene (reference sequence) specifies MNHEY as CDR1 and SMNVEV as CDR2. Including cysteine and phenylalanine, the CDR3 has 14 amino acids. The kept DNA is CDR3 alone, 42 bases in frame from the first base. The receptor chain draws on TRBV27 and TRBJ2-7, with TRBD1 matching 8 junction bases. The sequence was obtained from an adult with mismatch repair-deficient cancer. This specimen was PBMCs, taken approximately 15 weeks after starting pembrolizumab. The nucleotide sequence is TGTGCCAGCAGCAGGACAGGGTTTGGCAACGAGCAGTACTTC. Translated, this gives CASSRTGFGNEQYF.